One and the same sample provided the 3 T cell receptor beta chains below, sequenced in a study of T-cell memory formation after mild COVID-19. MiXCR, applied by TCRdb to the 5' RACE reads, yields one record per CDR3 protein. The data contain about 340,000 distinct CDR3 sequences, roughly 13% of them seen just once; the ten biggest clones take up about 21%. Sample: PBMCs or a T cell subset sorted from them (not recorded which). The receptors shown here come from a man between 18 and 35 years old who had mild COVID-19 (a few samples of this study predate the infection). Cell type and time point are not known.

This sequence joins TRBV20-1 and TRBJ1-2; tentative D call: TRBD1 (5 bases). V lost 1 base to trimming and J lost 2 bases, with 8 bases between them. Germline CDR1 DFQATT, CDR2 SNEGSKA (reference sequence). There are 13 residues in the CDR3. CDR3 loop: CSARGAGNYGYTF. CDR3 in DNA: TGCAGTGCTAGAGGAGCAGGGAACTATGGCTACACCTTC.

V gene TRBV27 combines with J gene TRBJ1-2; no clear D. The CDR3 totals 13 residues. Germline lookup yields CDR1 MNHEY and CDR2 SMNVEV (reference sequence). V lost 7 bases and J lost 4, with 13 bases in between. In nucleotides, the CDR3 is TGTGCCAGCAAATCTGACGGGTTCTATGGCTACACCTTC. Amino acids: CASKSDGFYGYTF.

J is TRBJ2-7 and V is TRBV28, with unresolved D. CDR3 length: 13 residues. Germline V gives CDR1 MDHEN, CDR2 SYDVKM. The V end lost 6 bases, the J end lost 2 bases, and 11 bases lay between the germline ends. The CDR3 region is CASRPSPAYEQYV. DNA for the CDR3: TGTGCCAGCAGGCCCTCGCCGGCCTACGAGCAGTACGTC.